A selection of T cell receptor beta chains follows, all from one sample in a study of cytomegalovirus exposure and HLA in healthy donors. TCRdb's copy holds only in-frame clones and misses some; the assay was immunoSEQ multiplex PCR. The top ten hold about 4.3% of the sample, which has about 140,000 clones, roughly 78% seen once. The sequencing sample was made of PBMCs. The receptor set was obtained from a man between 25 and 39 years old in good health. The CDR3 runs from the conserved cysteine through the conserved F or W. Each record gives: J gene, CDR3 length, V gene, clone size, D gene, CDR3 DNA, CDR3 protein. The D gene is left open where the match is weak. The size entry is marked missing in some rows and otherwise reads once, few, many or a size class.

>TRBJ2-1|15|TRBV11-3|.|TRBD2
TGTGCCAGCAGCCGGGGAGGGTTTTCCTACAATGAGCAGTTCTTC
CASSRGGFSYNEQFF
>TRBJ2-1|14|TRBV30|.|.
TGTGCCTGGAGACCGAGAGGGCCGGGCAATGAGCAGTTCTTC
CAWRPRGPGNEQFF
>TRBJ1-5|15|TRBV27|.|.
TGTGCCACCAAGTGGTTCGGGGGAGCGAATCAGCCCCAGCATTTT
CATKWFGGANQPQHF
>TRBJ2-7|15|TRBV28|.|TRBD2
TGTGCCAGCAGTTCCCCGGGGGGGGAGCTCTACGAGCAGTACTTC
CASSSPGGELYEQYF
>TRBJ2-7|14|TRBV30|once|TRBD1
TGTGCCGTCAAGCCAGGGACAGGGGTCTACGAGCAGTACTTC
CAVKPGTGVYEQYF
>TRBJ2-5|15|TRBV19|.|.
TGTGCCAGTAGTATAGTGAGGGGGGGGCAAGAGACCCAGTACTTC
CASSIVRGGQETQYF
>TRBJ2-1|15|TRBV7-3|.|.
TGTGCCAGCAGCTTAACGGGGGGTCCAGGGAATGAGCAGTTCTTC
CASSLTGGPGNEQFF
>TRBJ2-7|16|TRBV7-9|.|.
TGTGCCAGCAGCTTAGCGCGCGGGGTAGAGGCCTACGAGCAGTACTTC
CASSLARGVEAYEQYF
>TRBJ1-2|14|TRBV7-8|.|.
TGTGCCAGCAGCTTAGCGGCCTTTAACTATGGCTACACCTTC
CASSLAAFNYGYTF
>TRBJ2-7|15|TRBV6-1|once|TRBD2
TGTGCCAGCAGCTCCGCCCCTAGCGGGAGAAGCGAGCAGTACTTC
CASSSAPSGRSEQYF
>TRBJ2-3|15|TRBV5-1|.|TRBD2
TGCGCCAGCAGCTTGTTTAGCGGGGGCACAGATACGCAGTATTTT
CASSLFSGGTDTQYF
>TRBJ2-2|15|TRBV4-1|.|.
TGCGCCAGCAGCCAAGGCGCGAGTCGGACCGGGGAGCTGTTTTTT
CASSQGASRTGELFF
>TRBJ1-5|14|TRBV29-1|.|.
TGCAGCGCCGGGGATCTGGATAGCAATCAGCCCCAGCATTTT
CSAGDLDSNQPQHF